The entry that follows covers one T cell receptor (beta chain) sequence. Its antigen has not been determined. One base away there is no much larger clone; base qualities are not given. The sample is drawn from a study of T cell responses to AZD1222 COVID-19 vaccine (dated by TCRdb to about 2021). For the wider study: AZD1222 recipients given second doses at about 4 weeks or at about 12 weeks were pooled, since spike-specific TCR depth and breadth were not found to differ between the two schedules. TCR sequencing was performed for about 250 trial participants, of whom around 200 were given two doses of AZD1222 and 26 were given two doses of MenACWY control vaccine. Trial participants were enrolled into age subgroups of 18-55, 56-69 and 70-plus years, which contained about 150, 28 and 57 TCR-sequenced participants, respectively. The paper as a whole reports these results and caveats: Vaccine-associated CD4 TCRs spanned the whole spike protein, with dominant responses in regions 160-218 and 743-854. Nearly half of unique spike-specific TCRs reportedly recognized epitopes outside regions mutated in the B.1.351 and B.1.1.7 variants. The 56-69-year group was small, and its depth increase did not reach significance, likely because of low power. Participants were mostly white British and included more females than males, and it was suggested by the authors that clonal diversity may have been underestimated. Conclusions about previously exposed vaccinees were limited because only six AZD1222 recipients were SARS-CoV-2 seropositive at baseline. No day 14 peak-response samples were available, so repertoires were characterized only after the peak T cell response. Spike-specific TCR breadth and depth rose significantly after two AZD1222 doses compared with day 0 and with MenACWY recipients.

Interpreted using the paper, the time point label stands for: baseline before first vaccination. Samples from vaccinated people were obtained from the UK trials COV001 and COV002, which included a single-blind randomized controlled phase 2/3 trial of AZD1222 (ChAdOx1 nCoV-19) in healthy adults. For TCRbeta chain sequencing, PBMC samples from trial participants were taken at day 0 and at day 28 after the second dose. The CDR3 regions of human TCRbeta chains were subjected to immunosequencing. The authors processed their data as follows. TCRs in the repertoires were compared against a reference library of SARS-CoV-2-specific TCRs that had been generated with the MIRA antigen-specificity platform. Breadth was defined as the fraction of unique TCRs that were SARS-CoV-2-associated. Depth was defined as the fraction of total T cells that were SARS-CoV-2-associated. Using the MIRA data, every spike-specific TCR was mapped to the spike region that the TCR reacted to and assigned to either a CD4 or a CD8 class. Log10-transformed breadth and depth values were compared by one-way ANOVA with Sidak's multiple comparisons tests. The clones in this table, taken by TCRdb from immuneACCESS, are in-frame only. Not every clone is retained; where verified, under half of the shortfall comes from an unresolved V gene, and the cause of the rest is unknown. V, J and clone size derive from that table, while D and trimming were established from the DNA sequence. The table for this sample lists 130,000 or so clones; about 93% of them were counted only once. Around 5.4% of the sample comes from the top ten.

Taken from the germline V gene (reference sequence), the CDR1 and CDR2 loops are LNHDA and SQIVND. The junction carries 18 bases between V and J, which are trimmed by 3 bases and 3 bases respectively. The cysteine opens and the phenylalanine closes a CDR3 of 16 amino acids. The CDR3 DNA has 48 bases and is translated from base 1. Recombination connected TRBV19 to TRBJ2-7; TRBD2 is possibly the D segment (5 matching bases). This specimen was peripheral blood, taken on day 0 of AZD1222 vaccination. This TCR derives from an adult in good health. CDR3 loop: CASSIRTSGSGYEQYF. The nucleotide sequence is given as TGTGCCAGTAGTATCCGAACATCGGGGTCAGGCTACGAGCAGTACTTC.